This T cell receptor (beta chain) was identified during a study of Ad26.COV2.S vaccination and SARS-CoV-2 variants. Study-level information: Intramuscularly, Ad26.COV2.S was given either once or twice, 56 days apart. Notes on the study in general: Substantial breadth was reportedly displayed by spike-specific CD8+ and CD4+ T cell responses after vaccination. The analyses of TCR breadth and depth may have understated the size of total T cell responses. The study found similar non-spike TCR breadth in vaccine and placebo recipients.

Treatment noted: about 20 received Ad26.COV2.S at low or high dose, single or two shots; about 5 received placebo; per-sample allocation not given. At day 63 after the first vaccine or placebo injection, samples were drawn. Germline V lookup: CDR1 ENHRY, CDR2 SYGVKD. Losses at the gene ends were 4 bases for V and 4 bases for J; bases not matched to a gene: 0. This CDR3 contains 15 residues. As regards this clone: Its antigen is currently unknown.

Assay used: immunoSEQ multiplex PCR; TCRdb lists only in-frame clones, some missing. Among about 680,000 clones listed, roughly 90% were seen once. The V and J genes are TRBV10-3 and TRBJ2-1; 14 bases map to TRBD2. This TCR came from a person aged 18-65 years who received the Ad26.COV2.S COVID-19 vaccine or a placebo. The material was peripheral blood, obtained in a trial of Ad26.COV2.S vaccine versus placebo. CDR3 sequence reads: CAISGTSGRYNEQFF. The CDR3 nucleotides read TGTGCCATCAGTGGGACTAGCGGGAGGTACAATGAGCAGTTCTTC.